The 20 T cell receptor beta chains below come from one sample, sequenced in a study of cytomegalovirus exposure and HLA in healthy donors. It was with 60 Vbeta and 13 Jbeta primers that the PCR ran. The data were produced by immunoSEQ multiplex PCR, yet TCRdb's version contains in-frame clones alone and is incomplete. The sample comprises approximately 130,000 clones, roughly three fifths of which are singletons, and 2.4% rests with the top ten. Sequenced input: PBMCs. The source is a woman in her thirties or forties in good health and CMV-seronegative.

V and J are TRBV27 and TRBJ2-3; D perhaps matches TRBD2 (6 bases). This CDR3 spans 16 amino acids. Germline lookup yields CDR1 MNHEY and CDR2 SMNVEV (reference sequence). Deletions cut 6 bases from V and 3 bases from J, with 19 bases between. DNA of the CDR3: TGTGCCAGCAGCGAACCCCGAGGCCGGGGGACAGATACGCAGTATTTT. Its translation: CASSEPRGRGTDTQYF.

This chain joins TRBV7-2 and TRBJ1-2, with D unresolved. Deletions cut 0 bases from V and 1 base from J, with 6 bases between. The CDR3 contains 14 residues. Germline-derived CDR1 and CDR2 are SGHTA and FQGNSA. CDR3 DNA sequence: TGTGCCAGCAGCTTAGCAGAACTTAACTATGGCTACACCTTC. This gives the protein CASSLAELNYGYTF. Drawing the rest from reference TRBV7-2 and TRBJ1-2, the complete variable domain is GAGVSQSPSNKVTEKGKDVELRCDPISGHTALYWYRQSLGQGLEFLIYFQGNSAPDKSGLPSDRFSAERTGGSVSTLTIQRTQQEDSAVYLCASSLAELNYGYTFGSGTRLTVV.

The gene calls are TRBV10-1 and TRBJ2-7, with 9 bases that match TRBD1. Germline trimming cut 0 bases from V and 3 bases from J; bases unmatched to any gene: 6. Germline CDR1 reads WNHNN; CDR2 reads SYGVQD (reference sequence). The CDR3 runs to 16 residues. The DNA for the CDR3 is TGCGCCAGCAGTGAGTCCCTCGGGACAGGGAGCTACGAGCAGTACTTC. This gives the protein CASSESLGTGSYEQYF.

CDR3 loop: CASGLTGGDTQYF. CDR3 in DNA: TGTGCCAGCGGGCTGACAGGTGGAGATACGCAGTATTTT. J is TRBJ2-3 and V is TRBV5-4, with a possible D match to TRBD1 (6 bases). The length of the CDR3 is 13 residues. V gave up 7 bases and J gave up 5 bases, with 14 bases separating them. The germline V gene has CDR1 SGHNT and CDR2 YYREEE (reference sequence).

V usage is TRBV2 and J usage is TRBJ2-5; D is perhaps TRBD1 (6 bases). Germline CDR1 is SNHLY and CDR2 is FYNNEI. Trimming took off 6 bases at V and 1 base at J, with 9 bases between the two ends. The CDR3 is made up of 13 amino acids. The CDR3 sequence: CASRWTAQETQYF. As DNA, the CDR3 is TGTGCCAGCAGGTGGACAGCCCAAGAGACCCAGTACTTC.

This clone was found a few times. The chain links TRBV6-5 to TRBJ1-4; maybe TRBD1 (6 bases). The CDR3 consists of 15 residues. Germline CDR1 is MNHEY and CDR2 is SVGAGI. Trimming left V 2 bases short and J 1 base short, with 8 bases between. CDR3: CASSYLGGTNEKLFF. The DNA of the CDR3 is TGTGCCAGCAGTTACCTAGGGGGAACTAATGAAAAACTGTTTTTT.

The gene calls are TRBV2 and TRBJ2-2, with 7 bases identical to TRBD2. In germline, CDR1 is SNHLY, CDR2 FYNNEI. There are 17 residues in the CDR3. Trimming took 5 bases from V and 6 from J; bases not matched to a gene: 15. This chain's CDR3 is CASSTSTRTSRAGELFF. As DNA, the CDR3 is TGTGCCAGCAGTACTTCCACCCGGACTAGTCGGGCCGGGGAGCTGTTTTTT.

This clone was observed a handful of times. The chain carries TRBV5-6 and TRBJ1-2, with D maybe TRBD1 (5 bases). Between the trimmed V and J ends, which lost 0 bases and 6 bases, there was a span of 18 bases. CDR1 SGHDT and CDR2 YYEEEE come from the germline V gene. The CDR3 is 16 amino acids. The CDR3 region is CASSLAPTVYDDGYTF. CDR3 DNA sequence: TGTGCCAGCAGCTTGGCCCCGACAGTATATGACGATGGCTACACCTTC.

The chain is built from TRBV19 and TRBJ1-5; TRBD1 might be the D (6 bases). V dropped 5 bases and J dropped 0 bases, with 26 bases sitting between them. The CDR3 loop spans 20 amino acids. CDR1 and CDR2 from the germline V gene are LNHDA and SQIVND (reference sequence). This CDR3 reads CASSAGARMSRADSNQPQHF. DNA of the CDR3: TGTGCCAGTAGTGCGGGGGCCAGAATGTCCCGAGCAGATAGCAATCAGCCCCAGCATTTT.

The chain recombines TRBV5-1 with TRBJ2-3, with 9 bases aligning to TRBD2. Germline V gene lookup returns CDR1 SGHRS and CDR2 YFSETQ. The junction had 4 bases not matched to a gene; V was cut back by 1 base and J by 1 base. The CDR3 is 16 amino acids. DNA of the CDR3: TGCGCCAGCAGCTTGACGGTAGCGGGGGGCACAGATACGCAGTATTTT. It encodes CASSLTVAGGTDTQYF.

The V call is TRBV9, the J call TRBJ1-2; 7 nucleotides agree with TRBD1. Germline V lookup: CDR1 SGDLS, CDR2 YYNGEE. This CDR3 is 13 amino acids long. Trimming at V came to 2 bases and at J to 4 bases, leaving 2 bases not matched to a gene. CDR3 in DNA: TGTGCCAGCAGCGTCCCAGGGGGCTATGGCTACACCTTC. Protein sequence: CASSVPGGYGYTF.

This sequence joins TRBV30 and TRBJ2-4; possibly TRBD2 for D (5 bases). CDR3 length: 13 amino acids. CDR1 GTSNPN and CDR2 SVGIG come from the germline V gene (reference sequence). V gave up 4 bases and J gave up 1 base, with 8 bases separating them. CDR3 region: CAWIAKAKNIQYF. The CDR3 bases are TGTGCCTGGATAGCGAAGGCCAAAAACATTCAGTACTTC.

This chain joins TRBV5-6 and TRBJ2-3, with D perhaps matching TRBD1 (6 bases). The CDR3 length is 17 residues. From germline, CDR1 is SGHDT and CDR2 YYEEEE. The V and J ends lost 3 bases and 9 bases respectively, with 26 bases between them. The CDR3 DNA sequence: TGTGCCAGCAGCTGGGGGCGTGTCAGGGAAATTCCCCGGACGCAGTATTTT. Translating it yields CASSWGRVREIPRTQYF.

V usage is TRBV2 and J usage is TRBJ1-1; D remains unclear. CDR1 SNHLY and CDR2 FYNNEI come from the germline V gene. The CDR3 extends over 15 amino acids. Trimming took 3 bases from V and 5 from J, leaving 16 bases between them. The CDR3 sequence is CASSELPGYRTEAFF. DNA for the CDR3: TGTGCCAGCAGTGAGCTCCCGGGATACCGAACTGAAGCTTTCTTT. Combining the CDR3 with reference TRBV2 and TRBJ1-1 gives the whole variable domain EPEVTQTPSHQVTQMGQEVILRCVPISNHLYFYWYRQILGQKVEFLVSFYNNEISEKSEIFDDQFSVERPDGSNFTLKIRSTKLEDSAMYFCASSELPGYRTEAFFGQGTRLTVV.

This clone was observed a few times. This rearrangement joins TRBV5-1 to TRBJ2-5, with 11 bases that match TRBD2. The V and J ends lost 2 bases and 4 bases, in that order; junction bases with no gene match: 7. The CDR3 extends over 16 amino acids. Germline CDR1 is SGHRS and CDR2 is YFSETQ. CDR3 DNA sequence: TGCGCCAGCAGCTTAATAGCGGGGGGGCCGCCAGAGACCCAGTACTTC. Its translation is CASSLIAGGPPETQYF.

This clone was seen only a few times. DNA of the CDR3: TGTGCCAGCAGCTCACCTCTTTCAGGAGGGCGGGGAAACACCATATATTTT. It translates to CASSSPLSGGRGNTIYF. The V call is TRBV7-9, the J call TRBJ1-3; no firm D call. V lost 4 bases to trimming and J lost 4 bases, with 20 bases between them. CDR1 and CDR2 (germline): SEHNR, FQNEAQ (reference sequence). This CDR3 spans 17 amino acids.

The chain carries TRBV15 and TRBJ2-1; D gene ambiguous. Germline CDR1 and CDR2: LNHNV and YYDKDF (reference sequence). The CDR3 is made up of 12 amino acids. V was trimmed by 0 bases and J by 12 bases, leaving 9 bases between them. The CDR3, as DNA: TGTGCCACCAGCAGAGATCTCACGGGGCAGTTCTTC. This translates into CATSRDLTGQFF.

V and J are TRBV6-5 and TRBJ1-1, with a possible D match to TRBD1 (6 bases). Germline V gene data show CDR1 as MNHEY and CDR2 as SVGAGI. The CDR3 runs to 13 residues. Trimming removed 6 bases at V and 10 bases at J, with 18 bases between. The CDR3 region has the DNA TGTGCCAGCAGCCTACAGGGTGGGCCGGGAGCTTTCTTT. Protein sequence: CASSLQGGPGAFF.

The V call is TRBV7-9, the J call TRBJ1-1; D remains unclear. CDR1 is SEHNR, CDR2 FQNEAQ, per germline (reference sequence). Trimming cost V 3 bases and J 2 bases, with 4 bases left between them. The CDR3 is made up of 12 amino acids. The CDR3 region has the DNA TGTGCCAGCAGCTTCAGTAACACTGAAGCTTTCTTT. Protein: CASSFSNTEAFF.

This clone was seen more than once but under ten times. The chain is built from TRBV7-2 and TRBJ2-5, with a possible D match to TRBD2 (6 bases). The CDR3 length is 16 residues. V was pared by 4 bases and J by 5 bases, with 20 bases between. Per germline, CDR1 SGHTA and CDR2 FQGNSA. The CDR3 bases are TGTGCCAGCAGCTCCCTGGGTAGCGGAAGGGAGGAGACCCAGTACTTC. Translation: CASSSLGSGREETQYF.